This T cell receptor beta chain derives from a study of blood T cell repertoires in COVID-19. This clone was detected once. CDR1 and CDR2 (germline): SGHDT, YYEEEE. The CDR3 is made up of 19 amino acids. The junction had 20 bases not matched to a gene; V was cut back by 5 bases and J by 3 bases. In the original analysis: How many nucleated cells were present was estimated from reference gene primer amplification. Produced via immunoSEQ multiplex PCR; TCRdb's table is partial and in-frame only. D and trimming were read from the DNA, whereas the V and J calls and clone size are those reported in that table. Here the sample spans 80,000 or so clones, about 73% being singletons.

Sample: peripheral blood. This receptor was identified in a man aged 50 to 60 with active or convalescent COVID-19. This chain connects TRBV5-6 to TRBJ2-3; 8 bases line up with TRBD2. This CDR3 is CASRKAGTGGPYGTDTQYF. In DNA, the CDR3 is TGTGCCAGCAGAAAGGCGGGGACGGGGGGGCCTTATGGGACAGATACGCAGTATTTT. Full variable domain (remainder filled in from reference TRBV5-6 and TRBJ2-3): DAGVTQSPTHLIKTRGQQVTLRCSPKSGHDTVSWYQQALGQGPQFIFQYYEEEERQRGNFPDRFSGHQFPNYSSELNVNALLLGDSALYLCASRKAGTGGPYGTDTQYFGPGTRLTVL.